This TCR beta chain was sequenced for a study of blood T cell repertoires in COVID-19. With 0 bases clipped from V and 6 bases from J, the junction kept 5 bases outside the gene matches. CDR1 SGHRS and CDR2 YFSETQ come from the germline V gene. CDR3 length: 14 amino acids. Sequenced by immunoSEQ multiplex PCR; TCRdb stores in-frame clones only, minus some. The sample consists of tens of thousands of clones, roughly 91% of them appearing once. Sequencing was performed on peripheral blood. The chain joins TRBV5-1 to TRBJ1-1; TRBD1 agrees at 7 bases. The source is a woman between 50 and 59 years old in a cohort sampled during active COVID-19. The CDR3 loop reads CASSLGAGGSEAFF. CDR3 DNA: TGCGCCAGCAGCTTGGGTGCAGGGGGTTCTGAAGCTTTCTTT.